This T cell receptor beta chain derives from a study of blood T cell repertoires in COVID-19. Sequencing was performed with immunoSEQ multiplex PCR; in TCRdb, only in-frame clones are kept and a portion is missing. The table includes approximately 230,000 clones, roughly four fifths detected once. The sequencing sample was made of PBMCs or T cells enriched from blood (not recorded which). This receptor was obtained from a man aged 35-49 years who had recovered from COVID-19.

The CDR3 loop reads CASSQVLAGTDTQYF. The CDR3 bases are TGTGCCAGCAGCCAAGTACTAGCGGGGACAGATACGCAGTATTTT. V is TRBV3-1 (or the pseudogene TRBV3-2) and J is TRBJ2-3; TRBD2 matches at 10 bases. The CDR3 is 15 amino acids. Germline lookup yields CDR1 LGHDT and CDR2 YNNKEL (reference sequence). After removal of 1 base from V and 3 bases from J, the junction contained 1 base not matched to a gene.